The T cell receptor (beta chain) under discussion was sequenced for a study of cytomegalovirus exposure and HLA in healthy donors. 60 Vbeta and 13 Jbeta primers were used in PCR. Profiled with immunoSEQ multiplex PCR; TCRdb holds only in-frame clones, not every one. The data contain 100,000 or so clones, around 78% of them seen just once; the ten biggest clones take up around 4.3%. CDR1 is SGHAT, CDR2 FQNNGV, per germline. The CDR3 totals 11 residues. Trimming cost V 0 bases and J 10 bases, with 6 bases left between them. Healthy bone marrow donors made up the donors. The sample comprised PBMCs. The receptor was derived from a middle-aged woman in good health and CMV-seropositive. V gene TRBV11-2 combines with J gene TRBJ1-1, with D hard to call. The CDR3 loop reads CASSLDTGAFF. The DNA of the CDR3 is TGTGCCAGCAGCTTAGATACGGGAGCTTTCTTT.